This T cell receptor (beta chain) comes out of a study of blood T cell repertoires in COVID-19. Study-level information: The United States, Italy and Spain were the sources of the acute and convalescent COVID-19 samples.

Sequenced by immunoSEQ multiplex PCR; TCRdb stores in-frame clones only, minus some. The sample has 100,000 to 150,000 clones; about 87% are singletons. Germline V gene sequence: CDR1 MNHEY, CDR2 SVGAGI. Trimming stripped 6 bases from V and 0 bases from J, with 11 bases between. The CDR3 totals 14 residues. This clone occurred a few times. The chain employs TRBV6-5 and TRBJ1-1; D gene uncertain. Sequencing was performed on peripheral blood. The source of this sequence is a woman aged 55 to 70 with acute or convalescent COVID-19. The CDR3 bases are TGTGCCAGCAGCCACAGTACTCTGAACACTGAAGCTTTCTTT. Translated: CASSHSTLNTEAFF.